Below, 12 T cell receptor beta chains from the same sample are listed, as sequenced in a study of CD8 T cells in ankylosing spondylitis. TCRdb analysed the 5' RACE reads with MiXCR anew, one entry per CDR3 protein. The sample carries 250,000 to 400,000 distinct CDR3 sequences, around 10% recorded once. The sequencing sample was made of blood, either unsorted or a sorted T cell fraction (not recorded which). The source is a female donor with ankylosing spondylitis or in good health (not recorded which).

This clonotype has ten or more counts. V usage is TRBV29-1 and J usage is TRBJ1-1, with D hard to call. Between the trimmed V and J ends, which lost 7 bases and 0 bases, there was a span of 3 bases. The CDR3 contains 10 residues. CDR1 is SQVTM and CDR2 is ANQGSEA in the germline V gene. This chain's CDR3 is CSAMNTEAFF. Written as DNA, the CDR3 is TGCAGCGCCATGAACACTGAAGCTTTCTTT.

There are many counts of this clonotype. This chain links TRBV20-1 with TRBJ1-2; D call uncertain. V shed 2 bases and J shed 2 bases, with 9 bases lying between them. Germline lookup yields CDR1 DFQATT and CDR2 SNEGSKA (reference sequence). The CDR3 runs to 13 residues. The CDR3 DNA is TGCAGTGCTAGAATCCAGGCCAACTATGGCTACACCTTC. Translation: CSARIQANYGYTF.

The chain carries TRBV20-1 and TRBJ2-1; the match to TRBD2 covers 9 bases. After removal of 1 base from V and 2 bases from J, the junction contained 6 bases not matched to a gene. This CDR3 region has 16 residues. Germline CDR1 is DFQATT and CDR2 is SNEGSKA (reference sequence). The CDR3 reads CSARGLAGLPYNEQFF. CDR3 nucleotide sequence: TGCAGTGCTAGAGGGCTAGCGGGGTTGCCCTACAATGAGCAGTTCTTC.

This clonotype has ten or more counts. The chain recombines TRBV5-1 with TRBJ2-5; 9 nucleotides match TRBD2. J was trimmed by 2 bases and V by 4 bases; bases with no gene match: 3. The CDR3 loop spans 14 amino acids. Germline V gene lookup returns CDR1 SGHRS and CDR2 YFSETQ. CDR3: CASSRAGGQETQYF. As DNA, the CDR3 is TGCGCCAGCAGCCGGGCGGGGGGGCAAGAGACCCAGTACTTC.

The chain has TRBV11-1 and TRBJ1-2, with TRBD1 as a possible D gene (6 bases). The CDR3 totals 14 residues. Germline V gene data show CDR1 as SGHAT and CDR2 as FQDESV (reference sequence). The V end lost 5 bases, the J end lost 6 bases, and 16 bases lay between the germline ends. This chain's CDR3 is CASSGQTGLDGYTF. CDR3 nucleotides: TGTGCCAGCAGCGGACAAACAGGGCTCGATGGCTACACCTTC.

The chain carries TRBV29-1 and TRBJ1-1; TRBD1 aligns across 11 bases. CDR3 length equals 11 residues. V was clipped by 7 bases and J by 11 bases; unmatched bases: 6. CDR1 SQVTM and CDR2 ANQGSEA come from the germline V gene. The CDR3 sequence: CSAGQGAVAFF. The CDR3 DNA sequence: TGCAGCGCAGGACAGGGGGCTGTTGCTTTCTTT.

V gene TRBV28 combines with J gene TRBJ1-4; no definite D call. The CDR3 is 12 residues long. Germline assignment: CDR1 MDHEN and CDR2 SYDVKM. V lost 0 bases and J lost 7, with 3 bases in between. The CDR3 DNA follows: TGTGCCAGCAGTTTATGGAGTGAAAAACTGTTTTTT. Amino acid sequence: CASSLWSEKLFF.

This clonotype has ten or more counts. This chain links TRBV2 with TRBJ1-5, with a weak D call TRBD1 (5 bases). The germline V gene encodes CDR1 SNHLY and CDR2 FYNNEI. This CDR3 is built from 15 residues. With 3 bases removed from V and 1 base from J, the gap between germline ends came to 10 bases. The CDR3 sequence is CASSDRDGSNQPQHF. CDR3 nucleotide sequence: TGTGCCAGCAGTGACAGGGACGGAAGCAATCAGCCCCAGCATTTT.

This clonotype was picked up many times. The J gene is TRBJ1-2, the V gene TRBV12-3 or TRBV12-4; D ambiguous. V was clipped by 1 base and J by 3 bases, with 6 bases between them. This CDR3 is 13 amino acids long. The CDR3 sequence is CASSLGLHYGYTF. The CDR3 bases are TGTGCCAGCAGTTTAGGACTGCACTATGGCTACACCTTC.

The rearrangement joins TRBV27 to TRBJ1-5; 10 bases line up with TRBD1. The CDR3 sequence is 17 residues long. Germline V CDR1 and CDR2: MNHEY, SMNVEV (reference sequence). J gave up 1 base and V 3 bases, and 6 bases lay outside the gene matches. The CDR3 DNA is TGTGCCAGCAGTTTTGGGACAGGGGCGAGAAGCAATCAGCCCCAGCATTTT. Its protein product is CASSFGTGARSNQPQHF.

This clonotype was seen ten or more times. V is TRBV5-1 and J is TRBJ1-3; no definite D call. There are 15 residues in the CDR3. V lost 0 bases and J 0 bases, leaving 7 bases between the germline ends. Germline-derived CDR1 and CDR2 are SGHRS and YFSETQ. The CDR3 region has the DNA TGCGCCAGCAGCTTGGGACAAGACTCTGGAAACACCATATATTTT. Its protein product is CASSLGQDSGNTIYF.

The chain carries TRBV5-5 and TRBJ2-1, with 10 bases matching TRBD2. This CDR3 comprises 17 residues. Germline-derived CDR1 and CDR2 are SGHKS and YYEKEE (reference sequence). Germline trimming cut 4 bases from V and 0 bases from J; bases unmatched to any gene: 7. CDR3: CASSPHIAGGSYNEQFF. The CDR3 DNA is TGTGCCAGCAGCCCTCACATAGCGGGAGGCTCCTACAATGAGCAGTTCTTC.